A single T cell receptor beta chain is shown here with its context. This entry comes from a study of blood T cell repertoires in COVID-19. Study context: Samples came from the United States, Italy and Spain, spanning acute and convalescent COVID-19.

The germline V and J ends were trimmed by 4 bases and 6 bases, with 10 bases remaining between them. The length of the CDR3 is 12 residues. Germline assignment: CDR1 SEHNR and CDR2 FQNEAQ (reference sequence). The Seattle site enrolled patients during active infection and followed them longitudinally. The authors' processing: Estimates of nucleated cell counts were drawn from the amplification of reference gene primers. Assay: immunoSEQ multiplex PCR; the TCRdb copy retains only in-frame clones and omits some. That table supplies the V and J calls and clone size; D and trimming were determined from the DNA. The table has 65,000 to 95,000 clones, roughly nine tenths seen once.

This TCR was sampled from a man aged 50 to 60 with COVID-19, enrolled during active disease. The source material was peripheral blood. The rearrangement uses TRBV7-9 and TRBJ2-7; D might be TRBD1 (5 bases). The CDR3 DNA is TGTGCCAGCAGCTCGAACACAGGCGAGCAGTACGTC. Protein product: CASSSNTGEQYV.